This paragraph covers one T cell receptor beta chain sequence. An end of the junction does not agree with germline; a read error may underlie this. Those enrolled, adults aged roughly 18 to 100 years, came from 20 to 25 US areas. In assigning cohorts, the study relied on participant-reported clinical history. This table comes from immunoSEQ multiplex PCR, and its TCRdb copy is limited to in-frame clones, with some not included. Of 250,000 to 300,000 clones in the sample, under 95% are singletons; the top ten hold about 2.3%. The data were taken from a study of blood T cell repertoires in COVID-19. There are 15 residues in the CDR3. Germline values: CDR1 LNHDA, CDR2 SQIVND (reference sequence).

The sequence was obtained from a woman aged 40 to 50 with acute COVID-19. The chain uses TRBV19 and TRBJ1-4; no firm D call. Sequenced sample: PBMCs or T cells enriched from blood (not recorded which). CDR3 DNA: TGTGTCAGTAGTATATCCGTGGAGGGTTGGGAAAAACTGTTTTTT. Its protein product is CVSSISVEGWEKLFF.